This entry concerns a single T cell receptor beta chain. Its specificity is not known. The entry originates in a study of OX40 agonist ivuxolimab in advanced cancers. Study-level information: The study treated patients with ivuxolimab, an agonistic anti-OX40 (CD134) antibody. The study, taken as a whole, reports: The mean number of expanded clones was higher in CD8+ T cells than in CD4+.

Assay: immunoSEQ multiplex PCR; the TCRdb copy retains only in-frame clones and omits some. The sample holds 68,000 or so clones, around nine tenths seen once. V lost 2 bases, J lost 5 bases, and 5 bases lay in between. The CDR3 sequence is 12 residues long. CDR1 and CDR2 from the germline V gene are SGHDT and YYEEEE. This specimen consisted of CD4+ or CD8+ T cells sorted from blood, obtained in a trial of the OX40 agonist ivuxolimab. The V and J genes are TRBV5-6 and TRBJ1-5; D not certain. The clonotype was recovered from an adult with an advanced solid tumor such as melanoma, head and neck, liver or kidney cancer. This chain's CDR3 is CASSLRDQPQHF. CDR3 in DNA: TGTGCCAGCAGCTTAAGGGATCAGCCCCAGCATTTT.